This T cell receptor beta chain stems from a study of blood T cell repertoires in COVID-19. Participants were aged 18 to 89 years from 24 US areas. The data were produced by immunoSEQ multiplex PCR, yet TCRdb's version contains in-frame clones alone and is incomplete. Of some 210,000 clones listed, about 86% were seen once; the top ten hold 8% to 9%. The ends lost 6 bases at V and 0 bases at J; junction bases unmatched: 14. The CDR3 length is 19 residues. CDR1 is SGHTA, CDR2 FQGNSA, per germline. V usage is TRBV7-2 and J usage is TRBJ2-6, with 7 nucleotides matching TRBD1. Sequencing was carried out using PBMCs or T cells enriched from blood (not recorded which). The source of this sequence is a woman in her forties or fifties with acute COVID-19. CDR3 coding DNA: TGTGCCAGCAGTCGGACTGGGACAGTTCGTCACTCTGGGGCCAACGTCCTGACTTTC. Amino acid sequence: CASSRTGTVRHSGANVLTF.